This T cell receptor beta chain was identified in a study of T cell responses to AZD1222 COVID-19 vaccine. Repertoires were generated with immunoSEQ multiplex PCR, while TCRdb's copy carries only in-frame clones and drops some. This sample has approximately 73,000 clones, with roughly 82% found just once. This clone was seen just once. The sample in question was peripheral blood, obtained on day 0 of AZD1222 vaccination. The origin of this receptor is an adult in good health.

In DNA, the CDR3 is TGTGCCAGCAGCGACAGGACAGGGCGGAACACTGAAGCTTTCTTT. Translated: CASSDRTGRNTEAFF. The chain has TRBV7-2 and TRBJ1-1; 8 bases fit TRBD1. The CDR3 covers 15 residues. The germline CDR1 and CDR2 sequences are SGHTA and FQGNSA. Trimming at V came to 5 bases and at J to 1 base, leaving 6 bases not matched to a gene.